This section outlines one T cell receptor beta chain sequence together with its context. Its specificity is not known. This record comes from a study of T cell responses to AZD1222 COVID-19 vaccine. The CDR3 runs to 15 residues. J lost 0 bases, V lost 3 bases, and 6 bases had no gene match. CDR1 and CDR2 from the germline V gene are DFQATT and SNEGSKA (reference sequence). General study findings and limits: The sample set comprised mostly white British donors with more females, and clonal diversity was possibly underestimated.

Generated by immunoSEQ multiplex PCR, the TCRdb table keeps only in-frame clones and is missing some. This table holds about 140,000 clones, around 93% found once. This clonotype was obtained from an adult in good health. Sequenced material: peripheral blood, taken on day 0 of AZD1222 vaccination. The chain has TRBV20-1 and TRBJ2-3; 7 bases map to TRBD2. CDR3 amino acids: CSASYGGSSTDTQYF. CDR3 bases: TGCAGTGCTAGTTACGGGGGGTCTAGCACAGATACGCAGTATTTT.